These 13 T cell receptor beta chains share one sample of origin, sequenced in a study of cytomegalovirus exposure and HLA in healthy donors. The PCR used 60 Vbeta and 13 Jbeta primers. Some clones are missing from TCRdb's copy, which holds only in-frame ones; the method was immunoSEQ multiplex PCR. The table includes roughly 150,000 clones, about 83% detected once. What was sequenced was PBMCs. These receptors came from a middle-aged man in good health and CMV-seropositive.

The chain joins TRBV15 to TRBJ2-1; TRBD2 aligns across 10 bases. The germline gives CDR1 LNHNV, CDR2 YYDKDF (reference sequence). The CDR3 runs 19 residues. V shed 0 bases, J shed 0 bases, and the junction held 8 bases outside the gene matches. As DNA, the CDR3 is TGTGCCACCAGCAGAGATGGCCTAGCGGGAGACCCCTCCTACAATGAGCAGTTCTTC. Its protein product is CATSRDGLAGDPSYNEQFF.

The chain combines TRBV5-8 with TRBJ2-5; D is unresolved. The CDR3 runs to 12 residues. Germline loops: CDR1 SGHTS, CDR2 YDEGEE. Trimming pared 5 bases from V and 2 bases from J, leaving 7 bases between. CDR3 sequence: CASRLRQETQYF. CDR3 nucleotide sequence: TGTGCCAGCAGACTCCGGCAAGAGACCCAGTACTTC. The full variable domain, completed using reference TRBV5-8 and TRBJ2-5, is EAGVTQSPTHLIKTRGQQATLRCSPISGHTSVYWYQQALGLGLQFLLWYDEGEERNRGNFPPRFSGRQFPNYSSELNVNALELEDSALYLCASRLRQETQYFGPGTRLLVL.

The chain joins TRBV27 to TRBJ1-5, with D unclear. There are 13 residues in the CDR3. Germline assignment: CDR1 MNHEY and CDR2 SMNVEV (reference sequence). Trimming removed 2 bases from V and 4 bases from J, with 6 bases in between. CDR3 sequence reads: CASSLVRNQPQHF. The CDR3 DNA sequence: TGTGCCAGCAGTTTAGTCAGGAATCAGCCCCAGCATTTT.

V is TRBV19 and J is TRBJ1-6; 9 bases fit TRBD1. After removal of 5 bases from V and 9 bases from J, the junction contained 5 bases not matched to a gene. The CDR3 has 14 residues. Germline V gives CDR1 LNHDA, CDR2 SQIVND (reference sequence). CDR3 DNA: TGTGCCAGTAGTTGGGGACAGGGTGTTTCACCCCTCCACTTT. Translation gives CASSWGQGVSPLHF.

The rearrangement joins TRBV5-1 to TRBJ2-4, with D perhaps TRBD1 (6 bases). CDR3 length: 14 amino acids. Germline CDR1 is SGHRS and CDR2 is YFSETQ. V lost 5 bases, J lost 6 bases, and 15 bases lay in between. In nucleotides, the CDR3 is TGCGCCAGCAGTCCGGACAGAAATTTAAACATTCAGTACTTC. It yields the protein CASSPDRNLNIQYF.

The V gene is TRBV5-4, the J gene TRBJ2-1; D perhaps matches TRBD2 (7 bases). The ends were cut back, 4 bases at V and 6 bases at J, with 17 bases in the middle. Germline V gives CDR1 SGHNT, CDR2 YYREEE (reference sequence). CDR3 length: 15 residues. The CDR3 protein is CASSRGGGSTNEQFF. The CDR3 DNA reads TGTGCCAGCAGCCGTGGGGGCGGGAGTACCAATGAGCAGTTCTTC.

The chain has TRBV19 and TRBJ1-5; perhaps TRBD1 as D (5 bases). Germline V gene sequence: CDR1 LNHDA, CDR2 SQIVND (reference sequence). This CDR3 region has 16 residues. The V end was cut by 6 bases, the J end by 1 base, with 16 bases between. DNA of the CDR3: TGTGCCAGTAGCCTTTACGGACAAGGGAGCAATCAGCCCCAGCATTTT. Its protein is CASSLYGQGSNQPQHF.

This clone came up a few times. The rearrangement joins TRBV6-4 to TRBJ2-5; the D gene is possibly TRBD2 (6 bases). V was cut by 4 bases and J by 5 bases, with 14 bases left in between. This CDR3 region has 14 residues. Germline CDR1 and CDR2: MRHNA and SNTAGT. This chain's CDR3 is CASSAPGRTETQYF. CDR3 nucleotides: TGTGCCAGCAGTGCCCCAGGGAGGACGGAGACCCAGTACTTC.

The chain links TRBV11-2 to TRBJ2-3, with 8 bases fitting TRBD2. CDR3 size: 18 residues. In germline, CDR1 is SGHAT, CDR2 FQNNGV. The V gene end was trimmed by 1 base and the J gene end by 4 bases; junction bases not matched to a gene: 13. Here the CDR3 reads CASSLAWSSGYRADTQYF. Written as DNA, the CDR3 is TGTGCCAGCAGCTTAGCGTGGTCTAGCGGGTATCGGGCAGATACGCAGTATTTT.

This clone was detected only once. CDR3 protein: CASSSSRQGGQPQHF. DNA for the CDR3: TGTGCCAGCAGTTCCTCAAGACAGGGCGGTCAGCCCCAGCATTTT. The chain is built from TRBV28 and TRBJ1-5; 7 nucleotides match TRBD1. This CDR3 contains 15 residues. Trimming at V came to 4 bases and at J to 6 bases, leaving 9 bases not matched to a gene. Germline V gives CDR1 MDHEN, CDR2 SYDVKM.

V usage is TRBV7-3 and J usage is TRBJ2-3; D gene unclear. The V gene's germline CDR1 is SGHTA and CDR2 FQGTGA. Trimming stripped 0 bases from V and 1 base from J, with 5 bases between. This CDR3 region has 14 residues. CDR3 protein: CASSLTPGTDTQYF. CDR3 DNA: TGTGCCAGCAGCTTAACCCCGGGCACAGATACGCAGTATTTT.

CDR3 sequence: CASSDTYEQYF. The CDR3 DNA reads as TGTGCCAGCAGTGATACCTACGAGCAGTACTTC. This chain uses TRBV25-1 with TRBJ2-7, with D hard to call. CDR3 length: 11 amino acids. Germline V gene sequence: CDR1 MGHDK, CDR2 SYGVNS. Trimming removed 3 bases at V and 2 bases at J, with 2 bases between.

J is TRBJ1-1 and V is TRBV19; 7 bases map to TRBD1. With 6 bases clipped from V and 0 bases from J, the junction kept 19 bases outside the gene matches. The CDR3 runs to 19 residues. The germline CDR1 and CDR2 sequences are LNHDA and SQIVND (reference sequence). The CDR3 DNA is TGTGCCAGTAGCGCGGCCCGACTCTCGACAGGGCGGTTGAACACTGAAGCTTTCTTT. Protein: CASSAARLSTGRLNTEAFF.